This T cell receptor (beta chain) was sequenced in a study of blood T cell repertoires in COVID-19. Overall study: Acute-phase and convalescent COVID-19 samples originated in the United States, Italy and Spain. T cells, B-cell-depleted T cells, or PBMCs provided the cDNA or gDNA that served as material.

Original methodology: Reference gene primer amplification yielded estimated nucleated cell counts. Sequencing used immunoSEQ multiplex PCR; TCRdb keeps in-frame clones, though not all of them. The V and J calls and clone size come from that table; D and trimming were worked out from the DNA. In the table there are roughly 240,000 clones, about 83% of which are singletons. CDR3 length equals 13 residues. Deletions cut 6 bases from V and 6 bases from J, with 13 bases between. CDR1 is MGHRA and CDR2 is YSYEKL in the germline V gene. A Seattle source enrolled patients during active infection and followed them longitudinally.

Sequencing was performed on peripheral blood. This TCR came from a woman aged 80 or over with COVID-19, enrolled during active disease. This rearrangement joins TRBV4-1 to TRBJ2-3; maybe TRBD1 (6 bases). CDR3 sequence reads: CASRKGEMDTQYF. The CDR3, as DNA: TGCGCCAGCAGGAAGGGGGAGATGGATACGCAGTATTTT.